The rows below give T cell receptor beta chains drawn from one sample of a study of T cell repertoires in cytomegalovirus infection. TCRdb analysed the reads with MiXCR anew, one entry per CDR3 protein. The repertoire holds 450,000 to 650,000 distinct CDR3 sequences, with around two fifths as singletons. The antigens for these receptors are not known. Source: cultured PBMCs, taken from culture after CMV antigen stimulation. These receptors all come from a human donor in good health (CMV status not recorded). Some clones in this sample may be carry-over from other donors' samples. The CDR3 runs from the conserved cysteine through the conserved F or W. D genes are given only for firm matches. Clone size is not always given. Where it is, it says once, few, many or a class for expanded clones.

- | TRBJ1-6 | - | TRBV7-2 | TGTGCCAGCAGCGTGTGGAGTAATTCACCCCTCCACTTT | CASSVWSNSPLHF
- | TRBJ2-3 | - | TRBV6-2/TRBV6-3 | TGTGCCGGAGCCCGAACTCAACGGGATACGCAGTATTTT | CAGARTQRDTQYF
TRBD1 | TRBJ1-1 | - | TRBV29-1 | TGCAGCGTTTTTGGGACAGGGGTCCCTGAAGCTTTCTTT | CSVFGTGVPEAFF
- | TRBJ2-7 | few | TRBV7-2 | TGTGCCAGCAGCTTAGAGGGCGGACAGCAATACGAGCAGTACTTC | CASSLEGGQQYEQYF
- | TRBJ1-2 | once | TRBV20-1 | TGCAGTGCTATTGAGGACCCGACAAATGGCTACACCTTC | CSAIEDPTNGYTF
- | TRBJ2-7 | many | TRBV12-3/TRBV12-4 | TGTGCCAGCAGTCCCCGACTAGTTCCCTACGAGCAGTACTTC | CASSPRLVPYEQYF
- | TRBJ1-2 | few | TRBV4-2 | TGTGCCAGCAGCGACGTGGTGGGTTACTATGGCTACACCTTC | CASSDVVGYYGYTF
- | TRBJ2-7 | - | TRBV7-2 | TGTGCCAGCAGCACAATAGCGGCGACTTTCTACGAGCAGTACTTC | CASSTIAATFYEQYF
- | TRBJ2-3 | once | TRBV7-2 | TGTGCCAGCAGCTTAGCACAGGGCCATACGCAGTATTTT | CASSLAQGHTQYF
TRBD2 | TRBJ2-1 | - | TRBV6-6 | TGTGCCAGCAGTGCTCTAGCGGGGGCCTATGAGCAGTTCTTC | CASSALAGAYEQFF
- | TRBJ2-7 | - | TRBV19 | TGTGCCAGTACTCGGGACGTTGTCTACGAGCAGTACTTC | CASTRDVVYEQYF
- | TRBJ2-7 | - | TRBV7-2 | TGTGCCAGCAGCCGAGGCGAACTGAGCGGTCAAGCGTACGAGCAGTACTTC | CASSRGELSGQAYEQYF
- | TRBJ1-5 | - | TRBV15 | TGTGCCACCAGCAGACCCGGGGACGAGGGAATTTTAAGGAATCAGCCCCAGCATTTT | CATSRPGDEGILRNQPQHF
- | TRBJ2-5 | - | TRBV11-2 | TGTGCCAGCAGCCCCCCATCGGGGGCGCGGGTCGAAGAGACCCAGTACTTC | CASSPPSGARVEETQYF
- | TRBJ1-1 | - | TRBV7-4 | TGTGCCAGCTACCGGGGCACTGAAGCTTTCTTT | CASYRGTEAFF
- | TRBJ1-1 | many | TRBV7-2 | TGTGCCAGCAGCTTACAGGGAAGCACTGAAGCTTTCTTT | CASSLQGSTEAFF
TRBD1 | TRBJ2-4 | few | TRBV7-2 | TGTGCCAGCAGCTCCCTCCGGGACAGGAAAAACATTCAGTACTTC | CASSSLRDRKNIQYF
- | TRBJ2-1 | - | TRBV7-9 | TGTGCCAGCAGCTTAGTCGGTCCGGGAGATAAGAATGAGCAGTTCTTC | CASSLVGPGDKNEQFF
TRBD1 | TRBJ1-6 | - | TRBV27 | TGTGCCAGCAGTTCGGGACAGACCAATTCACCCCTCCACTTT | CASSSGQTNSPLHF
TRBD1 | TRBJ2-3 | once | TRBV20-1 | TGCAGTGCGCAAGACAGGGGAGCGTTCACAGATACGCAGTATTTT | CSAQDRGAFTDTQYF
- | TRBJ2-7 | - | TRBV5-4 | TGTGCCAGCAGCTTTGCGGTGTCGAACAGGGCCTCCGAGCAGTACTTC | CASSFAVSNRASEQYF
TRBD2 | TRBJ2-5 | - | TRBV19 | TGTGCCAGTAGTATGCTAGCGGGAAATTGTGAGACCCAGTACTTC | CASSMLAGNCETQYF
- | TRBJ1-2 | - | TRBV25-1 | TGTGCCAGCAGTGAACAGCCGGACTATGGCTACACCTTC | CASSEQPDYGYTF